These 32 T cell receptor beta chains came from one sample sequenced in a study of neurological immune-mediated disorders. One entry per CDR3 protein results from TCRdb running MiXCR on the 5' RACE reads. This sample has over 55,000 distinct CDR3 sequences, with less than 2.5% found just once. Sequencing was performed on PBMCs. The receptors originated from a man in his fifties or sixties with multiple sclerosis.

This clonotype has ten or more counts. The chain recombines TRBV6-2 or TRBV6-3 with TRBJ2-1; TRBD1 agrees at 8 bases. The CDR3 spans 17 residues. Unmatched junction bases numbered 11, after V lost 2 bases and J lost 5 bases. Germline lookup yields CDR1 MNHEY and CDR2 SVGEGT. CDR3 coding DNA: TGTGCCAGCAGTTACGGAGCTTGGACAGGGACGAACAATGAGCAGTTCTTC. As protein: CASSYGAWTGTNNEQFF.

V gene TRBV18 combines with J gene TRBJ2-7; 9 positions agree with TRBD1. This CDR3 is 15 amino acids long. Germline loops: CDR1 KGHSH, CDR2 LQKENI. With V trimmed by 4 bases and J by 1 base, 5 bases remained unmatched. For the CDR3, the DNA is TGTGCCAGCTCACGCGACAGGGGGGGATCCTACGAGCAGTACTTC. Protein product: CASSRDRGGSYEQYF.

This clonotype has at least ten counts. V and J are TRBV5-1 and TRBJ2-5; 7 bases are shared with TRBD1. The germline gives CDR1 SGHRS, CDR2 YFSETQ. This CDR3 has 15 residues. V trimming: 4 bases; J trimming: 0 bases; junction bases outside the gene matches: 6. The CDR3, as DNA: TGCGCCAGCAGCACGGCACAGGGGTACCAAGAGACCCAGTACTTC. This translates into CASSTAQGYQETQYF.

The chain couples TRBV6-2 or TRBV6-3 to TRBJ1-1; no reliable D call. The CDR3 runs 16 residues. Trimming cost V 5 bases and J 1 base, with 17 bases left between them. Germline V gene lookup returns CDR1 MNHEY and CDR2 SVGEGT. This chain's CDR3 is CASSPHSTPTNTEAFF. The DNA for the CDR3 is TGTGCCAGCAGTCCCCACTCGACACCGACGAACACTGAAGCTTTCTTT.

There are many counts of this clonotype. This chain links TRBV7-2 with TRBJ1-5, with D possibly TRBD1 on 6 matching bases. The germline CDR1 and CDR2 sequences are SGHTA and FQGNSA. The V end was cut by 5 bases, the J end by 9 bases, with 17 bases between. The CDR3 runs to 14 residues. The CDR3: CASSEGGGQGPQHF. The CDR3, as DNA: TGTGCCAGCAGCGAAGGGGGGGGGCAGGGGCCCCAGCATTTT.

This clonotype was detected ten times or more. The chain couples TRBV12-3 or TRBV12-4 to TRBJ1-5; the match to TRBD1 covers 7 bases. After removal of 5 bases from V and 2 bases from J, the junction contained 18 bases not matched to a gene. The CDR3 consists of 19 residues. As DNA, the CDR3 is TGTGCCAGCAGTCTAAACCTGGGACGGCCAGGGGGTGGCAATCAGCCCCAGCATTTT. Residues: CASSLNLGRPGGGNQPQHF.

In its sample, this clonotype was seen many times. This rearrangement joins TRBV5-1 to TRBJ1-4; TRBD1 agrees at 7 bases. CDR1 and CDR2 from the germline V gene are SGHRS and YFSETQ. After removal of 4 bases from V and 7 bases from J, the junction contained 7 bases not matched to a gene. The CDR3 spans 14 residues. The CDR3 sequence is CASSLGDRAEKLFF. CDR3 in DNA: TGCGCCAGCAGCCTCGGCGACAGGGCTGAAAAACTGTTTTTT.

This clonotype was counted many times. The chain combines TRBV12-3 or TRBV12-4 with TRBJ1-1, with TRBD1 identical over 9 bases. CDR3 length equals 14 residues. V trimming: 7 bases; J trimming: 6 bases; junction bases outside the gene matches: 9. Written as DNA, the CDR3 is TGTGCCAGCACCAAGACAGGGGGAAGTCCTGAAGCTTTCTTT. This encodes CASTKTGGSPEAFF.

V usage is TRBV6-1 and J usage is TRBJ2-7, with 9 bases fitting TRBD1. Germline-derived CDR1 and CDR2 are MNHNS and SASEGT. Unmatched junction bases numbered 9, after V lost 5 bases and J lost 7 bases. The CDR3 is 14 amino acids. In DNA, the CDR3 is TGTGCCAGCAGTCCGGGACAGGGTGTTAGTGAGCAGTACTTC. This sequence encodes CASSPGQGVSEQYF.

This clonotype was picked up many times. This chain uses TRBV28 with TRBJ2-1; TRBD2 aligns across 9 bases. Germline CDR1 reads MDHEN; CDR2 reads SYDVKM. V lost 6 bases to trimming and J lost 1 base; unmatched junction nucleotides: 7. This CDR3 region has 16 residues. CDR3 sequence: CASSQSGGFSYNEQFF. The CDR3 nucleotides are TGTGCCAGCAGCCAAAGCGGGGGGTTTTCCTACAATGAGCAGTTCTTC.

This clonotype was seen ten or more times. J is TRBJ1-1 and V is TRBV7-6; 10 bases are shared with TRBD1. The CDR3 totals 14 residues. Germline trimming cut 2 bases from V and 4 bases from J; bases unmatched to any gene: 1. Per germline, CDR1 SGHVS and CDR2 FNYEAQ. The CDR3 DNA is TGTGCCAGCAGCTTACGGACAGGGGGCACTGAAGCTTTCTTT. It codes for CASSLRTGGTEAFF.

The chain joins TRBV4-2 to TRBJ2-5, with 10 bases that match TRBD2. Germline V gene lookup returns CDR1 LGHNA and CDR2 YNFKEQ. CDR3 length: 15 residues. V lost 1 base, J lost 4 bases, and 3 bases stayed unmatched. The CDR3 loop reads CASSQAQRGGETQYF. The CDR3, as DNA: TGTGCCAGCAGCCAAGCCCAGCGGGGGGGAGAGACCCAGTACTTC.

This clonotype was seen many times. This chain joins TRBV4-1 and TRBJ2-3; tentative D call: TRBD2 (5 bases). The CDR3 sequence is 15 residues long. The germline CDR1 and CDR2 sequences are MGHRA and YSYEKL. V dropped 4 bases and J dropped 1 base, with 12 bases sitting between them. The CDR3 nucleotides are TGCGCCAGCAGCCCACAAGGGCGGGGCACAGATACGCAGTATTTT. It encodes CASSPQGRGTDTQYF.

This clonotype was found many times. This rearrangement joins TRBV7-8 to TRBJ2-1, with D possibly called TRBD1 or TRBD2 (5 bases each). CDR1 is SGHVS and CDR2 is FQNEAQ in the germline V gene. CDR3 length equals 13 residues. Trimming removed 1 base from V and 8 bases from J, with 9 bases in between. The CDR3 is CASSLGGSDEQFF. The CDR3 coding sequence is TGTGCCAGCAGCTTAGGGGGGAGCGATGAGCAGTTCTTC. Drawing the rest from reference TRBV7-8 and TRBJ2-1, the complete variable domain is GAGVSQSPRYKVAKRGQDVALRCDPISGHVSLFWYQQALGQGPEFLTYFQNEAQLDKSGLPSDRFFAERPEGSVSTLKIQRTQQEDSAVYLCASSLGGSDEQFFGPGTRLTVL.

This clonotype was seen repeatedly, ten times or more. This chain connects TRBV29-1 to TRBJ2-3, with 7 bases matching TRBD1. Germline V gene sequence: CDR1 SQVTM, CDR2 ANQGSEA. This CDR3 has 14 residues. Germline trimming cut 4 bases from V and 0 bases from J; bases unmatched to any gene: 4. As DNA, the CDR3 is TGCAGCGTTGCGAAGGGACAGAGCACAGATACGCAGTATTTT. This translates into CSVAKGQSTDTQYF.

This clonotype was recorded many times. V is TRBV6-5 and J is TRBJ2-7; 7 bases map to TRBD1. The CDR3 is 15 amino acids. V trimming: 0 bases; J trimming: 3 bases; junction bases outside the gene matches: 5. In germline, CDR1 is MNHEY, CDR2 SVGAGI. This chain's CDR3 is CASSYSRQGIYEQYF. In DNA form, the CDR3 reads TGTGCCAGCAGTTACTCGCGACAGGGAATCTACGAGCAGTACTTC.

This clonotype appeared a few times. The chain has TRBV6-2 or TRBV6-3 and TRBJ2-3; 11 nucleotides line up with TRBD2. Germline V CDR1 and CDR2: MNHEY, SVGEGT. The CDR3 is 20 amino acids. V was pared by 4 bases and J by 3 bases, with 18 bases of the junction left unmatched. CDR3: CASSSGPGTSGLFPTDTQYF. In DNA, the CDR3 is TGTGCCAGCAGTTCAGGCCCGGGGACTAGCGGCCTCTTTCCGACAGATACGCAGTATTTT.

This chain uses TRBV7-2 with TRBJ2-3; D is undetermined. The CDR3 contains 14 residues. V was cut by 5 bases and J by 2 bases, with 11 bases left in between. Looked up from germline, CDR1 is SGHTA and CDR2 is FQGNSA. CDR3 DNA sequence: TGTGCCAGCAGCCAAAGGAGAAACACAGATACGCAGTATTTT. Amino acid sequence: CASSQRRNTDTQYF. Complete variable domain (other parts from reference TRBV7-2 and TRBJ2-3): GAGVSQSPSNKVTEKGKDVELRCDPISGHTALYWYRQSLGQGLEFLIYFQGNSAPDKSGLPSDRFSAERTGGSVSTLTIQRTQQEDSAVYLCASSQRRNTDTQYFGPGTRLTVL.

This clonotype was recorded many times. This chain connects TRBV5-1 to TRBJ1-6; TRBD1 aligns across 9 bases. J lost 9 bases, V lost 1 base, and 5 bases had no gene match. CDR1 SGHRS and CDR2 YFSETQ come from the germline V gene. This CDR3 is 15 amino acids long. The CDR3, as DNA: TGCGCCAGCAGCTTGCAGGGACAGGGAGCTTCACCCCTCCACTTT. Translating gives CASSLQGQGASPLHF.

This clonotype was seen many times. The chain carries TRBV20-1 and TRBJ1-2; tentative D call: TRBD1 (5 bases). The germline V gene encodes CDR1 DFQATT and CDR2 SNEGSKA (reference sequence). V lost 3 bases to trimming and J lost 12 bases, with 8 bases between them. This CDR3 region has 9 residues. CDR3 protein: CSASGAHTF. CDR3 coding DNA: TGCAGTGCTAGCGGGGCCCACACCTTC.

This clonotype was picked up many times. The chain uses TRBV12-3 or TRBV12-4 and TRBJ2-3; 14 bases fit TRBD2. Trimming cost V 3 bases and J 4 bases; bases outside gene matches: 3. This CDR3 spans 16 amino acids. The DNA of the CDR3 is TGTGCCAGCAGTTTCGGACTAGCGGGGGGTTCAGATACGCAGTATTTT. Encoded protein: CASSFGLAGGSDTQYF.

Many counts were recorded for this clonotype. The chain employs TRBV5-1 and TRBJ1-1; D gene unclear. Per the germline V gene, CDR1 is SGHRS and CDR2 is YFSETQ. The CDR3 extends over 14 amino acids. Trimming removed 4 bases at V and 1 base at J, with 11 bases between. CDR3 sequence (DNA): TGCGCCAGCAGCCCCCGGGGAGGGAACACTGAAGCTTTCTTT. Translated: CASSPRGGNTEAFF.

This clonotype was found many times. The chain carries TRBV6-2 or TRBV6-3 and TRBJ2-3, with TRBD1 matching over 11 bases. J lost 5 bases, V lost 4 bases, and 8 bases had no gene match. This CDR3 is built from 16 residues. Germline-derived CDR1 and CDR2 are MNHEY and SVGEGT. The CDR3 protein is CASSFFRDRGKDTQYF. CDR3 coding DNA: TGTGCCAGCAGTTTCTTTCGGGACAGGGGGAAAGATACGCAGTATTTT.

This clonotype was seen ten or more times. The rearrangement uses TRBV9 and TRBJ1-1, with D perhaps matching TRBD1 (5 bases). This CDR3 has 12 residues. V lost 4 bases and J 5 bases, leaving 9 bases between the germline ends. The germline V gene has CDR1 SGDLS and CDR2 YYNGEE. CDR3 coding DNA: TGTGCCAGCAGCCCTCAGGGAACTGAAGCTTTCTTT. It translates to CASSPQGTEAFF.

This clonotype was recorded many times. V usage is TRBV27 and J usage is TRBJ2-1; TRBD2 agrees at 15 bases. Germline-derived CDR1 and CDR2 are MNHEY and SMNVEV (reference sequence). The CDR3 is 16 amino acids. Losses at the gene ends were 5 bases for V and 7 bases for J; bases not matched to a gene: 6. CDR3 sequence: CASSPRTSGGVNEQFF. In nucleotides, the CDR3 is TGTGCCAGCAGTCCAAGGACTAGCGGGGGGGTAAATGAGCAGTTCTTC.

This clonotype has a count of ten or more. The chain joins TRBV7-8 to TRBJ2-5; the D is unclear. CDR3 size: 14 residues. The V end was cut by 0 bases, the J end by 2 bases, with 7 bases between. Germline V gene data show CDR1 as SGHVS and CDR2 as FQNEAQ. The CDR3 reads CASSLAVGQETQYF. CDR3 nucleotides: TGTGCCAGCAGCTTAGCGGTCGGTCAAGAGACCCAGTACTTC.

This clonotype was seen ten or more times. V is TRBV10-3 and J is TRBJ2-7; D not certain. V was clipped by 0 bases and J by 4 bases, with 4 bases between them. The CDR3 loop spans 12 amino acids. Germline CDR1 ENHRY, CDR2 SYGVKD. The CDR3 here is CAISESAYEQYF. For the CDR3, the DNA is TGTGCCATCAGTGAGTCCGCTTACGAGCAGTACTTC.

This clonotype has at least ten counts. The chain uses TRBV20-1 and TRBJ1-5; the match to TRBD1 covers 7 bases. This CDR3 contains 14 residues. CDR1 is DFQATT, CDR2 SNEGSKA, per germline (reference sequence). Trimming cost V 5 bases and J 2 bases; bases outside gene matches: 6. The CDR3 nucleotides read TGCAGTGCTCCAAGCCAGGGGGGCAATCAGCCCCAGCATTTT. Translating it yields CSAPSQGGNQPQHF.

This clonotype showed up many times. The chain employs TRBV4-2 and TRBJ1-1; D uncertain. CDR1 LGHNA and CDR2 YNFKEQ come from the germline V gene. The CDR3 length is 15 residues. The germline V and J ends were trimmed by 0 bases and 0 bases, with 8 bases remaining between them. The CDR3: CASSQERAVNTEAFF. CDR3 DNA: TGTGCCAGCAGCCAAGAGAGGGCCGTGAACACTGAAGCTTTCTTT.

This clonotype was seen repeatedly, ten times or more. The chain has TRBV7-2 and TRBJ1-1; D uncertain. From germline, CDR1 is SGHTA and CDR2 FQGNSA. Trimming stripped 5 bases from V and 0 bases from J, with 10 bases between. The CDR3 sequence is 14 residues long. This chain's CDR3 is CASSVQHMNTEAFF. The DNA for the CDR3 is TGTGCCAGCAGCGTACAGCACATGAACACTGAAGCTTTCTTT.

This clonotype was counted at least ten times. This chain uses TRBV5-6 with TRBJ2-1, with D perhaps matching TRBD1 or TRBD2 (6 bases each). Trimming stripped 4 bases from V and 7 bases from J, with 21 bases between. The CDR3 extends over 16 amino acids. The germline gives CDR1 SGHDT, CDR2 YYEEEE. CDR3: CASSRTVGARGNEQFF. The CDR3 DNA reads TGTGCCAGCAGCCGTACAGTGGGGGCCCGGGGGAATGAGCAGTTCTTC.

This clonotype was seen at least ten times. V gene TRBV12-3 or TRBV12-4 combines with J gene TRBJ2-7; D perhaps matches TRBD1 (5 bases). This CDR3 contains 14 residues. Deletions cut 4 bases from V and 2 bases from J, with 12 bases between. CDR3 coding DNA: TGTGCCAGCAGTTGGACCGACAGTACCTACGAGCAGTACTTC. Amino acids: CASSWTDSTYEQYF.